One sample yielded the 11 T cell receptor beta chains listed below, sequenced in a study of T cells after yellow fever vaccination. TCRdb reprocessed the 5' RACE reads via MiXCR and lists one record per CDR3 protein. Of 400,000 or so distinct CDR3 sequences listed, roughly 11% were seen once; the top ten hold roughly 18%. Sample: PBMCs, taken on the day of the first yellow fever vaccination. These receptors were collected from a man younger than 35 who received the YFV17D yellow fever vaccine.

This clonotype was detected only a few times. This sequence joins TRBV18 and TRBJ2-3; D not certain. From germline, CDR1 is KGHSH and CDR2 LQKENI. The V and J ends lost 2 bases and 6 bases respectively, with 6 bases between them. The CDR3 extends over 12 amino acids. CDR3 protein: CASSPRRDTQYF. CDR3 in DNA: TGTGCCAGCTCACCAAGAAGGGATACGCAGTATTTT.

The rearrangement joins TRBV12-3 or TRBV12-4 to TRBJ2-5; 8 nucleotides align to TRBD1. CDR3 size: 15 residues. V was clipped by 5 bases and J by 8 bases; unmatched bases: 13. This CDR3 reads CASSPGGTGLETQYF. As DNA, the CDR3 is TGTGCCAGCAGTCCCGGAGGGACAGGCTTGGAAACCCAGTACTTC.

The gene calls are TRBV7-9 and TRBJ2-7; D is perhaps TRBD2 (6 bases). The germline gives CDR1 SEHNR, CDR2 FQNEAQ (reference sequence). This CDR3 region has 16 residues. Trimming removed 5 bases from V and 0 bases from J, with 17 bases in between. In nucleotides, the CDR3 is TGTGCCAGCAGCCCGATTAGGAGGGCTAGCTCCTACGAGCAGTACGTC. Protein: CASSPIRRASSYEQYV.

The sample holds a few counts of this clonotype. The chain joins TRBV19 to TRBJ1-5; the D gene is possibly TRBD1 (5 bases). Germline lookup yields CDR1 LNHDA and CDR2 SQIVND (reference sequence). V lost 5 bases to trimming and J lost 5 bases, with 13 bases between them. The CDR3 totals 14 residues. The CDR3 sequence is CASSYGGDDQPQHF. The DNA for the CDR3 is TGTGCCAGTAGTTACGGCGGGGACGATCAGCCCCAGCATTTT. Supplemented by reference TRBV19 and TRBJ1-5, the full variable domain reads DGGITQSPKYLFRKEGQNVTLSCEQNLNHDAMYWYRQDPGQGLRLIYYSQIVNDFQKGDIAEGYSVSREKKESFPLTVTSAQKNPTAFYLCASSYGGDDQPQHFGDGTRLSIL.

The CDR3 DNA sequence: TGTGCCAGCAGCATCACGGGTCTAGCGGGGCGCTACAATGAGCAGTTCTTC. Protein: CASSITGLAGRYNEQFF. The gene calls are TRBV7-8 and TRBJ2-1; 9 bases are shared with TRBD2. The CDR3 sequence is 17 residues long. The trim removed 5 bases at V and 3 bases at J, leaving 11 bases unmatched. Germline loops: CDR1 SGHVS, CDR2 FQNEAQ. Using reference TRBV7-8 and TRBJ2-1 for the parts outside the CDR3, the full variable domain is GAGVSQSPRYKVAKRGQDVALRCDPISGHVSLFWYQQALGQGPEFLTYFQNEAQLDKSGLPSDRFFAERPEGSVSTLKIQRTQQEDSAVYLCASSITGLAGRYNEQFFGPGTRLTVL.

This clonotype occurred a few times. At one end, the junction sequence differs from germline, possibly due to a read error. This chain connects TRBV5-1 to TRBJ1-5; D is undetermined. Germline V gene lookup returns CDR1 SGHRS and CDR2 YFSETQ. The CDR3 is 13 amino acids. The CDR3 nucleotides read TGCGCCAGCAGTTTGGGGAGGGAACAGCCCCAGCATTTT. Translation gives CASSLGREQPQHF.

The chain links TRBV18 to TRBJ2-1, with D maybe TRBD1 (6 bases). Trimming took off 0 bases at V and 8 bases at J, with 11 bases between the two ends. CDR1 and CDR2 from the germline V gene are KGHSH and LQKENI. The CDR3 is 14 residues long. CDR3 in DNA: TGTGCCAGCTCACCACCTGACAGGTATTATGAGCAGTTCTTC. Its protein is CASSPPDRYYEQFF.

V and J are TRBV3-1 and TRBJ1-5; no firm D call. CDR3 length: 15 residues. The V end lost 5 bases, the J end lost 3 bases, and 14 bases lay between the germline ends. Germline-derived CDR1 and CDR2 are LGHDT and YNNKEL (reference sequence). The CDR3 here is CASSFSAGPNQPQHF. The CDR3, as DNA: TGTGCCAGCAGCTTCTCGGCAGGCCCCAATCAGCCCCAGCATTTT.

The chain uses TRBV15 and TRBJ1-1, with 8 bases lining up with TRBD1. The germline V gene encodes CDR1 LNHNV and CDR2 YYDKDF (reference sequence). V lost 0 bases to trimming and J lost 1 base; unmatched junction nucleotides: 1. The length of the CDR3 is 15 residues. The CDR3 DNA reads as TGTGCCACCAGCAGAGAAGGACAGGGGAACACTGAAGCTTTCTTT. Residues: CATSREGQGNTEAFF.

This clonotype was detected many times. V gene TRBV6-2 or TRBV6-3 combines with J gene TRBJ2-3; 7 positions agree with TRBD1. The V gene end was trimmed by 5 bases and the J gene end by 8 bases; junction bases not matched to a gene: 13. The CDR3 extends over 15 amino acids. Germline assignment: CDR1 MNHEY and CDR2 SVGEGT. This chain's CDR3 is CASSPNWGQPPTQYF. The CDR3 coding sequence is TGTGCCAGCAGTCCTAATTGGGGACAGCCTCCTACGCAGTATTTT.

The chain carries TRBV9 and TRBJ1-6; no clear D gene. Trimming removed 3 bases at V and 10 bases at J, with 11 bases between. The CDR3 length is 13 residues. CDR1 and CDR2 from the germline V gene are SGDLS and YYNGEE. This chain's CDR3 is CASSALEVSPLHF. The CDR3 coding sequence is TGTGCCAGCAGCGCCCTCGAGGTGTCACCCCTCCACTTT.